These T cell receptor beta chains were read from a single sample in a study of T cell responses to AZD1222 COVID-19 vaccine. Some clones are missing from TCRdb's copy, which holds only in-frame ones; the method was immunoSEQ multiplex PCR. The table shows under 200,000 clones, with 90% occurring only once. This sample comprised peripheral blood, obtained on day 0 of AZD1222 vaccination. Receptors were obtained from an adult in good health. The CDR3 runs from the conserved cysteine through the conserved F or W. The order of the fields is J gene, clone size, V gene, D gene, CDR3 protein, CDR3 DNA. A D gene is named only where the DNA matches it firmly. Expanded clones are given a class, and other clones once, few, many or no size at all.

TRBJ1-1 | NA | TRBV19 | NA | CASSIQTVNTEAFF | TGTGCCAGTAGTATTCAAACGGTGAACACTGAAGCTTTCTTT
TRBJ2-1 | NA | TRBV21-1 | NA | CASSKGPPRRYNEQFF | TGTGCCAGCAGCAAAGGGCCCCCGCGCCGATACAATGAGCAGTTCTTC
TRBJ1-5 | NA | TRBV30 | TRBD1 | CAFGTGSNQPQHF | TGTGCCTTTGGGACAGGGAGCAATCAGCCCCAGCATTTT
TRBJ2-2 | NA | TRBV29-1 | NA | CSVAGTGELFF | TGCAGCGTTGCGGGCACCGGGGAGCTGTTTTTT
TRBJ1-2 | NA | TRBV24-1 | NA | CATSDLDGYGYTF | TGTGCCACCAGTGATTTAGACGGGTATGGCTACACCTTC
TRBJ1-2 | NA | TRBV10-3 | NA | CAISESIGNGYTF | TGTGCCATCAGTGAGTCGATAGGGAACGGCTACACCTTC
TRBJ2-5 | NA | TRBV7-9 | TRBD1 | CASSTNLGPQGETQYF | TGTGCCAGCAGCACGAACCTAGGCCCACAGGGGGAGACCCAGTACTTC
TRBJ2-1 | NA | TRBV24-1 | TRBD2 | CATSDPGLAGLYGEQFF | TGTGCCACCAGTGATCCGGGACTAGCGGGGCTTTACGGTGAGCAGTTCTTC
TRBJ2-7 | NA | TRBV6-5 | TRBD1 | CASSYGTELTYEQYF | TGTGCCAGCAGTTACGGGACAGAGCTTACCTACGAGCAGTACTTC
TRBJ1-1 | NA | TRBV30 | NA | CAWSVGQGMNTEAFF | TGTGCCTGGAGTGTGGGGCAAGGGATGAACACTGAAGCTTTCTTT
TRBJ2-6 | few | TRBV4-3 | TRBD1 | CASSQAGGSGANVLTF | TGCGCCAGCAGCCAAGCAGGGGGCTCTGGGGCCAACGTCCTGACTTTC
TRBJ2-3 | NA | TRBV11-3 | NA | CASSLRWEGTDTQYF | TGTGCCAGCAGCTTAAGGTGGGAAGGCACAGATACGCAGTATTTT
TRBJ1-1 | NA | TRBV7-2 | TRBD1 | CASSWAGGTNTEAFF | TGTGCCAGCAGCTGGGCAGGGGGAACGAACACTGAAGCTTTCTTT
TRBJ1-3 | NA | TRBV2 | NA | CASIGAGNTIYF | TGTGCCAGCATCGGGGCTGGAAACACCATATATTTT
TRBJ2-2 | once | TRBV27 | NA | CASSFVGIGGELFF | TGTGCCAGCAGTTTCGTAGGGATTGGCGGGGAGCTGTTTTTT
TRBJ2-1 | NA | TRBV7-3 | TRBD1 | CASSLSTGQAYEQFF | TGTGCCAGCAGCTTATCGACGGGACAGGCGTATGAGCAGTTCTTC
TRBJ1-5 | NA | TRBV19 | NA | CASSTGAYSNQPQHF | TGTGCCAGTAGTACGGGGGCGTATAGCAATCAGCCCCAGCATTTT
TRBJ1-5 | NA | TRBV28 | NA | CASSSLLMDNNQPQHF | TGTGCCAGCAGTTCCTTACTTATGGATAATAATCAGCCCCAGCATTTT
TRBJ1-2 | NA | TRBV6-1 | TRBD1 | CASSGATGGAYGYTF | TGTGCCAGCAGTGGAGCGACAGGGGGCGCCTATGGCTACACCTTC
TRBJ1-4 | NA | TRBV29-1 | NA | CSVERQRGEKLFF | TGCAGCGTTGAGCGACAGCGGGGTGAAAAACTGTTTTTT
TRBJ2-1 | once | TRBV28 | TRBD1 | CASSLYRGSSYNEQFF | TGTGCCAGCAGTTTATACAGGGGGTCCTCCTACAATGAGCAGTTCTTC
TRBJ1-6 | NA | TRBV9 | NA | CASSVADGGNNSPLHF | TGTGCCAGCAGCGTAGCTGACGGGGGGAACAATTCACCCCTCCACTTT